These 27 T cell receptor beta chains came from one sample sequenced in a study of human T cells and chemical hapten exposure. Time point meaning: patch test 3, about 24 weeks after DPC sensitization. The treatment is: therapeutic diphenylcyclopropenone sensitization with weekly scalp DPC. TCRdb analysed the RACE reads with MiXCR anew, one entry per CDR3 protein. This table holds about 190,000 distinct CDR3 sequences, approximately 26% found once. Sequencing used whole blood, obtained in connection with sensitization to the hapten diphenylcyclopropenone (DPC). All receptors come from a woman in her forties with alopecia areata. Some clones in this sample may be carry-over from other donors' samples.

CDR3 amino acids: CASSEKYEQYF. As DNA, the CDR3 is TGTGCCAGCAGTGAAAAGTACGAGCAGTACTTC. This chain joins TRBV2 and TRBJ2-7; D remains ambiguous. Germline V gene data show CDR1 as SNHLY and CDR2 as FYNNEI. The CDR3 totals 11 residues. Trimming removed 2 bases from V and 4 bases from J, with 3 bases in between.

The chain recombines TRBV6-5 with TRBJ2-3, with 10 bases that match TRBD2. V lost 0 bases, J lost 7 bases, and 10 bases stayed unmatched. This CDR3 is 17 amino acids long. The germline V gene has CDR1 MNHEY and CDR2 SVGAGI. The CDR3 reads CASSYSSSGRPGYTQYF. The CDR3 nucleotides are TGTGCCAGCAGTTACTCGAGTAGCGGGAGGCCAGGGTATACGCAGTATTTT.

The V gene is TRBV6-6, the J gene TRBJ2-3; D ambiguous. Germline V gene lookup returns CDR1 MNHNY and CDR2 SVGAGI (reference sequence). V lost 7 bases and J lost 0, with 11 bases in between. CDR3 size: 14 residues. CDR3 protein: CASMYHASTDTQYF. In DNA form, the CDR3 reads TGTGCCAGCATGTACCATGCTAGCACAGATACGCAGTATTTT.

The chain links TRBV29-1 to TRBJ1-1; 7 nucleotides agree with TRBD1. V lost 6 bases and J lost 3; bases outside the gene matches: 16. CDR3 length: 16 residues. Germline V gives CDR1 SQVTM, CDR2 ANQGSEA. CDR3 coding DNA: TGCAGCGTACGCGTTGGACAGGTTGGCGGGGACACTGAAGCTTTCTTT. Translated: CSVRVGQVGGDTEAFF.

The sample holds one count of this clonotype. The V gene is TRBV5-5, the J gene TRBJ1-3; 12 positions agree with TRBD1. The CDR3 is 15 residues long. Germline CDR1 reads SGHKS; CDR2 reads YYEKEE (reference sequence). J was trimmed by 4 bases and V by 6 bases; bases with no gene match: 5. CDR3 protein: CASNRDRGQGNTIYF. DNA for the CDR3: TGTGCCAGCAATCGGGACAGGGGGCAAGGAAACACCATATATTTT.

In this sample, this clonotype turned up a few times. This chain uses TRBV7-2 with TRBJ2-1; 9 bases match TRBD2. The CDR3 is 15 residues long. Germline CDR1 is SGHTA and CDR2 is FQGNSA. The V and J ends lost 2 bases and 9 bases, in that order; junction bases with no gene match: 8. CDR3 coding DNA: TGTGCCAGCAGCTTAAGTCGCGGGAGGGCCCGTGAGCAGTTCTTC. It translates to CASSLSRGRAREQFF.

In its sample, this clonotype was seen a few times. The chain is built from TRBV7-9 and TRBJ2-5; 7 bases agree with TRBD2. Germline V gene sequence: CDR1 SEHNR, CDR2 FQNEAQ (reference sequence). The J segment lost 1 base and the V segment lost 4 bases, leaving 6 bases of the junction unmatched. The CDR3 length is 15 residues. CDR3 DNA: TGTGCCAGCAGCTCCCTCCTAGCGGCCCAAGAGACCCAGTACTTC. As protein: CASSSLLAAQETQYF. Combining the CDR3 with reference TRBV7-9 and TRBJ2-5 gives the whole variable domain DTGVSQNPRHKITKRGQNVTFRCDPISEHNRLYWYRQTLGQGPEFLTYFQNEAQLEKSRLLSDRFSAERPKGSFSTLEIQRTEQGDSAMYLCASSSLLAAQETQYFGPGTRLLVL.

V gene TRBV7-9 combines with J gene TRBJ2-7; 8 bases fit TRBD2. The CDR3 spans 15 residues. V lost 5 bases, J lost 7 bases, and 13 bases stayed unmatched. Germline CDR1 is SEHNR and CDR2 is FQNEAQ (reference sequence). CDR3 residues: CASSPAGAPFGEQYF. The DNA for the CDR3 is TGTGCCAGCAGCCCAGCGGGAGCCCCTTTTGGGGAGCAGTACTTC.

This rearrangement joins TRBV7-2 to TRBJ2-7; the D gene could be TRBD1 or TRBD2 (5 bases each). V dropped 5 bases and J dropped 0 bases, with 26 bases sitting between them. From germline, CDR1 is SGHTA and CDR2 FQGNSA. The CDR3 extends over 19 amino acids. The CDR3 DNA sequence: TGTGCCAGCAGCCCCCACCCCCAGGGACCGATGGCGAGCTCCTACGAGCAGTACTTC. It yields the protein CASSPHPQGPMASSYEQYF. Full variable domain (rest looked up from reference TRBV7-2 and TRBJ2-7): GAGVSQSPSNKVTEKGKDVELRCDPISGHTALYWYRQSLGQGLEFLIYFQGNSAPDKSGLPSDRFSAERTGGSVSTLTIQRTQQEDSAVYLCASSPHPQGPMASSYEQYFGPGTRLTVT.

V usage is TRBV7-2 and J usage is TRBJ2-1, with D unclear. Germline CDR1 SGHTA, CDR2 FQGNSA. V lost 5 bases and J 0 bases, leaving 11 bases between the germline ends. This CDR3 has 15 amino acids. CDR3 in amino acids: CASSARLSSYNEQFF. The CDR3 nucleotides read TGTGCCAGCAGCGCCCGACTGAGCTCCTACAATGAGCAGTTCTTC.

The chain links TRBV15 to TRBJ2-5, with D uncertain. This CDR3 comprises 15 residues. Germline values: CDR1 LNHNV, CDR2 YYDKDF (reference sequence). The V and J ends lost 6 bases and 5 bases respectively, with 19 bases between them. CDR3 nucleotide sequence: TGTGCCACCAGGCCCGTGCCACCCCTCGGGGAGACCCAGTACTTC. This encodes CATRPVPPLGETQYF.

This clonotype has a single count. The junction does not match germline at one end; this may be a read error. The genes are TRBV5-1 and TRBJ2-3; D not certain. The CDR3 has 15 residues. Germline V gene lookup returns CDR1 SGHRS and CDR2 YFSETQ. The CDR3 is CAGSLDGPDTDTQYF. In nucleotides, the CDR3 is TGCGCCGGCAGCTTGGACGGCCCCGATACAGATACGCAGTATTTT.

There are a few counts of this clonotype. The J gene is TRBJ2-3, the V gene TRBV9; a weak D match, TRBD1 (6 bases). Germline V gives CDR1 SGDLS, CDR2 YYNGEE. The CDR3 is 17 residues long. The V end was cut by 4 bases, the J end by 2 bases, with 20 bases between. This chain's CDR3 is CASSFGQKTVITDTQYF. Written as DNA, the CDR3 is TGTGCCAGCAGCTTCGGACAGAAAACGGTGATCACAGATACGCAGTATTTT.

The V gene is TRBV6-2 or TRBV6-3, the J gene TRBJ1-6; unclear D gene. CDR3 length: 11 amino acids. Germline lookup yields CDR1 MNHEY and CDR2 SVGEGT. With 7 bases removed from V and 9 bases from J, the gap between germline ends came to 7 bases. CDR3 region: CASTSGSPLHF. Here the CDR3 DNA reads TGTGCCAGCACCTCCGGTTCACCCCTCCACTTT.

The chain joins TRBV7-9 to TRBJ2-2, with 9 bases that match TRBD2. The CDR3 spans 15 residues. V was pared by 6 bases and J by 2 bases, with 4 bases of the junction left unmatched. Germline V lookup: CDR1 SEHNR, CDR2 FQNEAQ (reference sequence). The CDR3 loop is CASRRLAVNTGELFF. The CDR3 DNA reads TGTGCCAGCAGGCGACTAGCGGTAAACACCGGGGAGCTGTTTTTT. The full variable domain, completed using reference TRBV7-9 and TRBJ2-2, is DTGVSQNPRHKITKRGQNVTFRCDPISEHNRLYWYRQTLGQGPEFLTYFQNEAQLEKSRLLSDRFSAERPKGSFSTLEIQRTEQGDSAMYLCASRRLAVNTGELFFGEGSRLTVL.

The chain carries TRBV24-1 and TRBJ1-3; D remains ambiguous. The V and J ends lost 10 bases and 3 bases respectively, with 12 bases between them. The CDR3 is 13 amino acids. CDR1 and CDR2 (germline): KGHDR, SFDVKD. The CDR3 region has the DNA TGTGCCACTCAGGACTTTATTGGAAACACCATATATTTT. Amino acid sequence: CATQDFIGNTIYF.

This clonotype was seen a few times. The chain links TRBV7-2 to TRBJ2-1, with TRBD1 matching 12 bases. This CDR3 spans 15 amino acids. Germline V gene lookup returns CDR1 SGHTA and CDR2 FQGNSA. The V and J ends lost 4 bases and 8 bases, in that order; junction bases with no gene match: 6. Here the CDR3 reads CASSSGQGALYEQFF. Written as DNA, the CDR3 is TGTGCCAGCAGCTCGGGACAGGGGGCGTTGTATGAGCAGTTCTTC. The complete variable domain, with remaining parts taken from reference TRBV7-2 and TRBJ2-1, reads GAGVSQSPSNKVTEKGKDVELRCDPISGHTALYWYRQSLGQGLEFLIYFQGNSAPDKSGLPSDRFSAERTGGSVSTLTIQRTQQEDSAVYLCASSSGQGALYEQFFGPGTRLTVL.

This clonotype has a handful of counts. The chain recombines TRBV20-1 with TRBJ2-5; 9 nucleotides line up with TRBD2. Germline-derived CDR1 and CDR2 are DFQATT and SNEGSKA (reference sequence). The CDR3 has 16 residues. V was clipped by 3 bases and J by 5 bases; unmatched bases: 13. The CDR3 sequence: CSARGASSGRGETQYF. DNA for the CDR3: TGCAGTGCTAGGGGGGCAAGTAGCGGGAGAGGGGAGACCCAGTACTTC.

This clonotype came up a few times. This chain's CDR3 is CARGGPAISNYGYTF. In DNA form, the CDR3 reads TGTGCCAGGGGGGGTCCGGCGATATCTAACTATGGCTACACCTTC. V is TRBV9 and J is TRBJ1-2; TRBD1 might be the D (5 bases). This CDR3 comprises 15 residues. Germline values: CDR1 SGDLS, CDR2 YYNGEE. Trimming took off 8 bases at V and 0 bases at J, with 17 bases between the two ends.

The chain carries TRBV5-4 and TRBJ1-1; perhaps TRBD1 as D (5 bases). This CDR3 is built from 16 residues. The germline CDR1 and CDR2 sequences are SGHNT and YYREEE (reference sequence). V dropped 4 bases and J dropped 0 bases, with 16 bases sitting between them. The CDR3, as DNA: TGTGCCAGCAGCCCGCGTGCCGGGACGATGAACACTGAAGCTTTCTTT. Its translation: CASSPRAGTMNTEAFF. The entire variable domain, with the rest obtained from reference TRBV5-4 and TRBJ1-1, is as follows: ETGVTQSPTHLIKTRGQQVTLRCSSQSGHNTVSWYQQALGQGPQFIFQYYREEENGRGNFPPRFSGLQFPNYSSELNVNALELDDSALYLCASSPRAGTMNTEAFFGQGTRLTVV.

This clonotype was found a few times. The chain recombines TRBV20-1 with TRBJ2-7; 9 positions match TRBD2. CDR3 length: 11 residues. V gave up 8 bases and J gave up 5 bases; unmatched junction bases: 4. CDR1 and CDR2 (germline): DFQATT, SNEGSKA (reference sequence). CDR3 amino acids: CSPGTSNEQYF. CDR3 nucleotide sequence: TGCAGTCCGGGGACTAGCAACGAGCAGTACTTC.

The chain recombines TRBV7-2 with TRBJ2-3; no definite D call. Germline V CDR1 and CDR2: SGHTA, FQGNSA. V lost 4 bases and J lost 10, with 15 bases in between. The CDR3 consists of 13 residues. In DNA form, the CDR3 reads TGTGCCAGCAGCTCGCCCCGGGCCCGGGCGCAGTATTTT. This gives the protein CASSSPRARAQYF.

The chain is built from TRBV20-1 and TRBJ1-2; 9 bases line up with TRBD1. CDR3 length: 13 amino acids. V shed 5 bases, J shed 8 bases, and the junction held 9 bases outside the gene matches. Germline assignment: CDR1 DFQATT and CDR2 SNEGSKA (reference sequence). Here the CDR3 reads CSAAAGTGSGYTF. The CDR3 nucleotides read TGCAGTGCTGCCGCCGGGACAGGGAGCGGCTACACCTTC.

This chain links TRBV12-3 or TRBV12-4 with TRBJ2-7; the D is unclear. Trimming stripped 2 bases from V and 13 bases from J, with 21 bases between. The CDR3 extends over 14 amino acids. For the CDR3, the DNA is TGTGCCAGCAGTTTACCCCCTGGAGCGTACAGACAATACTTC. Its protein product is CASSLPPGAYRQYF.

This clonotype was counted a few times. The gene calls are TRBV6-6 and TRBJ1-1; TRBD1 matches at 10 bases. V gave up 6 bases and J gave up 4 bases; unmatched junction bases: 5. The CDR3 covers 14 residues. The germline V gene encodes CDR1 MNHNY and CDR2 SVGAGI (reference sequence). CDR3 amino acids: CASSGQGEGTEAFF. The CDR3 DNA follows: TGTGCCAGCAGCGGACAGGGGGAGGGCACTGAAGCTTTCTTT.

V is TRBV18 and J is TRBJ2-5; 7 bases align to TRBD1. V trimming: 5 bases; J trimming: 1 base; junction bases outside the gene matches: 4. This CDR3 is built from 14 residues. The germline gives CDR1 KGHSH, CDR2 LQKENI. The CDR3 here is CASSERTGQETQYF. In DNA form, the CDR3 reads TGTGCCAGCTCAGAACGGACAGGCCAAGAGACCCAGTACTTC.

The J gene is TRBJ2-1, the V gene TRBV7-9, with 7 bases aligning to TRBD2. V gave up 4 bases and J gave up 3 bases; unmatched junction bases: 12. The germline V gene encodes CDR1 SEHNR and CDR2 FQNEAQ (reference sequence). The CDR3 is made up of 17 amino acids. CDR3 DNA sequence: TGTGCCAGCAGCTCGTTACCTACTAGCGCTTTCTACAATGAGCAGTTCTTC. Protein sequence: CASSSLPTSAFYNEQFF.